This section outlines one T cell receptor beta chain sequence together with its context. This CDR3 comprises 16 residues. Per germline, CDR1 LGHNA and CDR2 YNFKEQ. V was cut by 1 base and J by 4 bases, with 13 bases left in between. This entry is derived from a study of blood T cell repertoires in COVID-19. Here immunoSEQ multiplex PCR was the method, and the copy in TCRdb shows in-frame clones only, minus some. This sample carries 150,000 to 200,000 clones, roughly 90% of them seen once, and the ten largest clones take roughly 2.3%. The sample taken for sequencing was peripheral blood. V and J are TRBV4-2 and TRBJ1-4; D unresolved. The clonotype comes from a young man with acute or convalescent COVID-19. The CDR3 here is CASSQVLQDGNEKLFF. The CDR3 DNA follows: TGTGCCAGCAGCCAAGTCCTTCAGGATGGTAATGAAAAACTGTTTTTT.